A single sample gave rise to the 18 T cell receptor beta chains below, sequenced in a study of blood T cell repertoires in COVID-19. Sequenced by immunoSEQ multiplex PCR; TCRdb stores in-frame clones only, minus some. The table lists approximately 210,000 clones, 75% to 85% of them singletons. The sample comprised PBMCs or T cells enriched from blood (not recorded which). All receptors come from a man aged 25-40 years with acute COVID-19.

The chain couples TRBV23-1 to TRBJ1-2; unclear D gene. TRBV23-1 is an open reading frame whose function is uncertain. Trimming stripped 7 bases from V and 1 base from J, with 19 bases between. The CDR3 spans 16 residues. CDR3 DNA sequence: TGCGCCAGCACTTGTCCGGAACAGATCCTTAACTATGGCTACACCTTC. It yields the protein CASTCPEQILNYGYTF.

V and J are TRBV5-4 and TRBJ1-2; TRBD1 aligns across 10 bases. Germline CDR1 is SGHNT and CDR2 is YYREEE (reference sequence). Trimming took 4 bases from V and 6 from J; bases not matched to a gene: 6. The CDR3 loop spans 14 amino acids. The CDR3 loop is CASSAKTGGHGYTF. The CDR3 DNA reads as TGTGCCAGCAGCGCAAAGACAGGGGGCCATGGCTACACCTTC. Variable domain in full (rest from reference TRBV5-4 and TRBJ1-2): ETGVTQSPTHLIKTRGQQVTLRCSSQSGHNTVSWYQQALGQGPQFIFQYYREEENGRGNFPPRFSGLQFPNYSSELNVNALELDDSALYLCASSAKTGGHGYTFGSGTRLTVV.

The chain couples TRBV29-1 to TRBJ1-1, with D perhaps TRBD1 (5 bases). There are 15 residues in the CDR3. Germline V lookup: CDR1 SQVTM, CDR2 ANQGSEA. V was trimmed by 0 bases and J by 1 base, leaving 12 bases between them. CDR3 sequence (DNA): TGCAGCGTTGAAGACACGGGGGTCCCGAACACTGAAGCTTTCTTT. This encodes CSVEDTGVPNTEAFF.

This chain links TRBV5-1 with TRBJ2-5, with D possibly TRBD1 on 5 matching bases. Trimming stripped 0 bases from V and 13 bases from J, with 16 bases between. CDR1 and CDR2 (germline): SGHRS, YFSETQ. The CDR3 totals 13 residues. The chain's CDR3 is CASSLEVTNRRYF. The CDR3 DNA is TGCGCCAGCAGCTTGGAGGTAACTAACAGGCGGTACTTC.

CDR3 protein: CASSFGLAGANTGELFF. The CDR3 DNA is TGCGCCAGCAGCTTCGGACTAGCGGGGGCGAACACCGGGGAGCTGTTTTTT. The rearrangement joins TRBV5-1 to TRBJ2-2, with 13 bases matching TRBD2. Germline assignment: CDR1 SGHRS and CDR2 YFSETQ. The CDR3 sequence is 17 residues long. J was trimmed by 0 bases and V by 2 bases; bases with no gene match: 1.

The rearrangement uses TRBV13 and TRBJ1-1; a weak D match, TRBD1 (5 bases). Between the trimmed V and J ends, which lost 6 bases and 7 bases, there was a span of 21 bases. The CDR3 runs to 15 residues. Per germline, CDR1 PRHDT and CDR2 FYEKMQ (reference sequence). The CDR3 coding sequence is TGTGCCAGCAGACCGTGGGGGGGAAGCCTACTTGAAGCTTTCTTT. This codes for CASRPWGGSLLEAFF.

The chain employs TRBV13 and TRBJ2-5; 10 bases are a match to TRBD2. Looked up from germline, CDR1 is PRHDT and CDR2 is FYEKMQ (reference sequence). The CDR3 length is 17 residues. J was trimmed by 2 bases and V by 7 bases; bases with no gene match: 13. The CDR3 loop is CASTTTPGTSVQETQYF. The DNA for the CDR3 is TGTGCCAGCACCACAACTCCCGGGACTAGCGTACAAGAGACCCAGTACTTC.

The rearrangement joins TRBV30 to TRBJ1-1; D is unclear. Trimming left V 2 bases short and J 1 base short, with 8 bases between. The CDR3 runs to 13 residues. CDR1 and CDR2 (germline): GTSNPN, SVGIG (reference sequence). CDR3: CAWSPLENTEAFF. The CDR3 bases are TGTGCCTGGAGTCCCCTAGAGAACACTGAAGCTTTCTTT.

This clone was seen a few times. V gene TRBV2 combines with J gene TRBJ1-2; D remains unclear. CDR3 length: 13 amino acids. The germline CDR1 and CDR2 sequences are SNHLY and FYNNEI. V was trimmed by 4 bases and J by 3 bases, leaving 9 bases between them. DNA of the CDR3: TGTGCCAGCAGTGGCCCCCCGGACTATGGCTACACCTTC. Translated: CASSGPPDYGYTF.

The chain couples TRBV27 to TRBJ2-5; D might be TRBD1 (5 bases). CDR3 length: 14 amino acids. Looked up from germline, CDR1 is MNHEY and CDR2 is SMNVEV (reference sequence). V lost 6 bases and J 3 bases, leaving 14 bases between the germline ends. This chain's CDR3 is CASSREFRKETQYF. CDR3 in DNA: TGTGCCAGCAGCAGGGAATTTCGCAAAGAGACCCAGTACTTC.

Only a few counts were recorded for this clone. The J gene is TRBJ2-2, the V gene TRBV7-6, with TRBD2 matching over 8 bases. V shed 2 bases and J 2 bases; nucleotides not matched to a gene: 4. CDR3 size: 16 residues. The germline CDR1 and CDR2 sequences are SGHVS and FNYEAQ. For the CDR3, the DNA is TGTGCCAGCAGCTTACCCAGCGGGGGTAACACCGGGGAGCTGTTTTTT. It yields the protein CASSLPSGGNTGELFF.

V usage is TRBV20-1 and J usage is TRBJ2-5; D remains ambiguous. This CDR3 has 17 residues. In germline, CDR1 is DFQATT, CDR2 SNEGSKA (reference sequence). V was trimmed by 3 bases and J by 5 bases, leaving 25 bases between them. CDR3 sequence: CSASFKGTYLEMETQYF. The CDR3 nucleotides read TGCAGTGCTAGTTTTAAAGGAACCTATTTGGAGATGGAGACCCAGTACTTC.

The chain recombines TRBV25-1 with TRBJ1-5, with 7 positions matching TRBD1. V shed 3 bases, J shed 0 bases, and the junction held 8 bases outside the gene matches. The CDR3 runs 17 residues. Germline V gene lookup returns CDR1 MGHDK and CDR2 SYGVNS. The chain's CDR3 is CASSDGTATISNQPQHF. The CDR3 region has the DNA TGTGCCAGCAGTGATGGGACAGCGACGATTAGCAATCAGCCCCAGCATTTT.

The chain combines TRBV10-3 with TRBJ1-6; no clear D. Germline values: CDR1 ENHRY, CDR2 SYGVKD. Deletions cut 7 bases from V and 2 bases from J, with 9 bases between. The CDR3 runs 14 residues. CDR3 sequence: CAITADPYNSPLHF. CDR3 bases: TGTGCCATCACGGCGGATCCCTATAATTCACCCCTCCACTTT.

V gene TRBV12-1 combines with J gene TRBJ1-2; TRBD1 was called by the table and not checked on the DNA. TRBV12-1 is deemed a pseudogene. The CDR3 spans 13 residues. The CDR3 sequence: CASSLGQFYGYTF. CDR3 sequence (DNA): TGTGCCAGCAGCTTGGGACAGTTCTATGGCTACACCTTC.

As concerns this clone: A much larger clone sits a single nucleotide away, making a read error possible. Other DNA variants within this sample encode the same CDR3. The chain uses TRBV11-2 and TRBJ1-1; no clear D. From germline, CDR1 is SGHAT and CDR2 FQNNGV. Between the trimmed V and J ends, which lost 3 bases and 1 base, there was a span of 6 bases. The CDR3 covers 13 residues. CDR3 nucleotide sequence: TGTGCCAGCAGCTTGGGCCAGAACACTGAAGCTTTCTTT. Its protein is CASSLGQNTEAFF.

In this sample, this clone turned up once. The CDR3 DNA is TGTGCCAGCAGCTCGAGGTCCGGGGACATCACAGATACGCAGTATTTT. As protein: CASSSRSGDITDTQYF. This chain joins TRBV7-9 and TRBJ2-3, with D perhaps matching TRBD1 (6 bases). The CDR3 totals 16 residues. V was pared by 4 bases and J by 2 bases, with 16 bases between. Germline assignment: CDR1 SEHNR and CDR2 FQNEAQ (reference sequence).

As regards this clone: Within the sample, other DNA sequences also encode this same CDR3. The chain couples TRBV27 to TRBJ2-5; D unclear. Germline V gene lookup returns CDR1 MNHEY and CDR2 SMNVEV (reference sequence). V shed 2 bases and J shed 2 bases, with 6 bases lying between them. This CDR3 is 13 amino acids long. The CDR3 protein is CASSLGLQETQYF. DNA of the CDR3: TGTGCCAGCAGTTTAGGCCTGCAAGAGACCCAGTACTTC.